The 29 T cell receptor beta chains given below trace back to one sample, sequenced in a study of OX40 agonist ivuxolimab in advanced cancers. Libraries were prepared by immunoSEQ multiplex PCR; TCRdb keeps only in-frame clonotypes and omits some of them. The sample includes around 100,000 clones, approximately 90% of them seen just once. Sequencing used CD4+ or CD8+ T cells sorted from blood, obtained in a trial of the OX40 agonist ivuxolimab. The receptors come from an adult with an advanced solid tumor such as melanoma, head and neck, liver or kidney cancer.

This chain links TRBV6-5 with TRBJ2-7; D is ambiguous. V lost 2 bases and J lost 5, with 7 bases in between. This CDR3 contains 12 residues. The germline CDR1 and CDR2 sequences are MNHEY and SVGAGI. The CDR3 bases are TGTGCCAGCAGTTACAACAGCCACGAGCAGTACTTC. This translates into CASSYNSHEQYF.

V gene TRBV9 combines with J gene TRBJ2-2, with D hard to call. The V and J ends lost 6 bases and 6 bases respectively, with 6 bases between them. Germline values: CDR1 SGDLS, CDR2 YYNGEE. The CDR3 is 11 amino acids. CDR3 region: CASKWAGELFF. As DNA, the CDR3 is TGTGCCAGCAAATGGGCCGGGGAGCTGTTTTTT.

The V call is TRBV2, the J call TRBJ1-1, with 9 bases aligning to TRBD1. CDR3 size: 15 residues. Trimming took 5 bases from V and 1 from J; bases not matched to a gene: 5. Germline-derived CDR1 and CDR2 are SNHLY and FYNNEI. CDR3 coding DNA: TGTGCCAGCAGTATACAGGGGGCCGCGAACACTGAAGCTTTCTTT. It translates to CASSIQGAANTEAFF.

V usage is TRBV5-1 and J usage is TRBJ2-5, with D possibly being TRBD1 (5 bases). There are 15 residues in the CDR3. Germline V gives CDR1 SGHRS, CDR2 YFSETQ. Trimming shortened V by 0 bases and J by 2 bases, and 11 bases separated the two germline ends. CDR3 bases: TGCGCCAGCAGCTTGGGTCTCAGGGCTCAAGAGACCCAGTACTTC. Translation: CASSLGLRAQETQYF. Drawing the rest from reference TRBV5-1 and TRBJ2-5, the complete variable domain is KAGVTQTPRYLIKTRGQQVTLSCSPISGHRSVSWYQQTPGQGLQFLFEYFSETQRNKGNFPGRFSGRQFSNSRSEMNVSTLELGDSALYLCASSLGLRAQETQYFGPGTRLLVL.

The chain combines TRBV2 with TRBJ1-3; D possibly corresponds to TRBD1 (5 bases). In germline, CDR1 is SNHLY, CDR2 FYNNEI. The CDR3 spans 13 residues. Between the trimmed V and J ends, which lost 8 bases and 4 bases, there was a span of 12 bases. CDR3 sequence reads: CASGRDLGNTIYF. CDR3 sequence (DNA): TGTGCCAGCGGCCGGGACCTCGGAAACACCATATATTTT.

V and J are TRBV5-1 and TRBJ2-7; TRBD1 or TRBD2 may be the D gene (5 bases each). CDR1 SGHRS and CDR2 YFSETQ come from the germline V gene. The CDR3 is 16 amino acids. V was trimmed by 4 bases and J by 1 base, leaving 18 bases between them. The CDR3 DNA is TGCGCCAGCAGCCGACACGCCGGGACGGAATCCTACGAGCAGTACTTC. It codes for CASSRHAGTESYEQYF.

The chain is built from TRBV11-2 and TRBJ2-7, with 8 positions matching TRBD2. After removal of 5 bases from V and 2 bases from J, the junction contained 11 bases not matched to a gene. Germline CDR1 is SGHAT and CDR2 is FQNNGV. This CDR3 is 16 amino acids long. Written as DNA, the CDR3 is TGTGCCAGCAGCCCCGGGGGGCTAGCGGGCGCCTACGAGCAGTACTTC. It translates to CASSPGGLAGAYEQYF.

The chain recombines TRBV29-1 with TRBJ1-1, with D possibly TRBD1 on 5 matching bases. CDR1 is SQVTM, CDR2 ANQGSEA, per germline. The CDR3 has 12 residues. Trimming left V 8 bases short and J 2 bases short, with 12 bases between. The CDR3 spells CSTGEGNTEAFF. DNA of the CDR3: TGCAGCACAGGCGAGGGTAACACTGAAGCTTTCTTT.

CDR3 region: CASSISGLAEETQYF. The CDR3 DNA is TGTGCCAGTAGTATCTCGGGACTAGCCGAGGAGACCCAGTACTTC. This sequence joins TRBV19 and TRBJ2-5; 9 bases agree with TRBD2. Losses at the gene ends were 3 bases for V and 5 bases for J; bases not matched to a gene: 7. Germline V gene sequence: CDR1 LNHDA, CDR2 SQIVND (reference sequence). The CDR3 runs 15 residues.

This sequence joins TRBV6-5 and TRBJ1-1, with TRBD1 matching 11 bases. The CDR3 is made up of 15 amino acids. V lost 2 bases, J lost 4 bases, and 3 bases stayed unmatched. Germline CDR1 reads MNHEY; CDR2 reads SVGAGI. The CDR3 nucleotides are TGTGCCAGCAGTTACCGGGACAGGGGGAGCACTGAAGCTTTCTTT. Translated: CASSYRDRGSTEAFF.

The CDR3 is CASTTVNYGYTF. The CDR3, as DNA: TGTGCCAGCACGACAGTCAACTATGGCTACACCTTC. This rearrangement joins TRBV2 to TRBJ1-2; D is perhaps TRBD1 (5 bases). The CDR3 runs to 12 residues. Germline V gives CDR1 SNHLY, CDR2 FYNNEI. V was cut by 7 bases and J by 2 bases, with 8 bases left in between.

This clone was seen a handful of times. The gene calls are TRBV19 and TRBJ2-3; D is undetermined. CDR3 length equals 13 residues. V dropped 9 bases and J dropped 2 bases, with 12 bases sitting between them. Per germline, CDR1 LNHDA and CDR2 SQIVND (reference sequence). The CDR3 DNA reads as TGTGCCAGCTCGTACACTTTCACAGATACGCAGTATTTT. Translating it yields CASSYTFTDTQYF.

This CDR3 reads CASSSEMGQLRGGTEAFF. The DNA for the CDR3 is TGCGCCAGCAGCTCAGAGATGGGACAGTTGAGGGGCGGCACTGAAGCTTTCTTT. V usage is TRBV5-1 and J usage is TRBJ1-1; 7 positions match TRBD1. V lost 3 bases, J lost 4 bases, and 18 bases stayed unmatched. Germline assignment: CDR1 SGHRS and CDR2 YFSETQ. This CDR3 spans 18 amino acids.

V and J are TRBV29-1 and TRBJ2-5; tentatively, D is TRBD1 or TRBD2 (5 bases each). Trimming cost V 6 bases and J 5 bases, with 19 bases left between them. There are 14 residues in the CDR3. Germline V CDR1 and CDR2: SQVTM, ANQGSEA. CDR3 residues: CSVPGPRVGETQYF. CDR3 DNA: TGCAGCGTGCCGGGACCCCGAGTGGGTGAGACCCAGTACTTC.

J is TRBJ2-1 and V is TRBV19, with 8 bases lining up with TRBD2. The CDR3 is 15 amino acids. Germline V gives CDR1 LNHDA, CDR2 SQIVND (reference sequence). With V trimmed by 6 bases and J by 7 bases, 11 bases remained unmatched. The CDR3 DNA sequence: TGTGCCAGTAGGTTGAGACTAGCGTACCAGAATGAGCAGTTCTTC. Translating gives CASRLRLAYQNEQFF.

The chain combines TRBV2 with TRBJ2-4; 7 bases are shared with TRBD2. Trimming removed 7 bases from V and 6 bases from J; junction bases left unmatched: 6. This CDR3 region has 13 residues. The germline CDR1 and CDR2 sequences are SNHLY and FYNNEI. The CDR3 loop reads CASKGLPRNIQYF. The CDR3, as DNA: TGTGCCAGCAAGGGACTACCGCGAAACATTCAGTACTTC.

DNA of the CDR3: TGTGCCAGCAGTGCTCCGACAGTTTATAGCAATCAGCCCCAGCATTTT. Translated: CASSAPTVYSNQPQHF. The V gene is TRBV6-1, the J gene TRBJ1-5, with D possibly TRBD1 on 5 matching bases. The germline V and J ends were trimmed by 4 bases and 0 bases, with 13 bases remaining between them. Germline V lookup: CDR1 MNHNS, CDR2 SASEGT. The CDR3 loop spans 16 amino acids.

On this clone: Additional DNA sequences in this sample encode the identical CDR3. V and J are TRBV6-1 and TRBJ2-3; D may be TRBD2 (5 bases). Germline V gene lookup returns CDR1 MNHNS and CDR2 SASEGT. The CDR3 runs to 11 residues. Trimming removed 6 bases at V and 6 bases at J, with 7 bases between. CDR3 sequence (DNA): TGTGCCAGCAGCGAGCGGGATACGCAGTATTTT. It specifies CASSERDTQYF.

J is TRBJ1-5 and V is TRBV28; the match to TRBD1 covers 7 bases. The CDR3 sequence is 15 residues long. The J segment lost 0 bases and the V segment lost 6 bases, leaving 5 bases of the junction unmatched. Germline CDR1 and CDR2: MDHEN and SYDVKM. CDR3: CASRQQGSSNQPQHF. The CDR3 region has the DNA TGTGCCAGCAGGCAACAGGGGTCTAGCAATCAGCCCCAGCATTTT. Together with reference TRBV28 and TRBJ1-5, the CDR3 gives the full variable domain: DVKVTQSSRYLVKRTGEKVFLECVQDMDHENMFWYRQDPGLGLRLIYFSYDVKMKEKGDIPEGYSVSREKKERFSLILESASTNQTSMYLCASRQQGSSNQPQHFGDGTRLSIL.

The V call is TRBV9, the J call TRBJ1-1; the match to TRBD1 covers 7 bases. The CDR3 is 15 amino acids. Per germline, CDR1 SGDLS and CDR2 YYNGEE. V lost 0 bases to trimming and J lost 3 bases; unmatched junction nucleotides: 5. The CDR3 protein is CASSVGLGTDTEAFF. The CDR3 nucleotides read TGTGCCAGCAGCGTAGGTCTCGGGACAGACACTGAAGCTTTCTTT.

This chain links TRBV2 with TRBJ2-2, with 10 bases fitting TRBD1. V was pared by 6 bases and J by 7 bases, with 8 bases of the junction left unmatched. In germline, CDR1 is SNHLY, CDR2 FYNNEI. The length of the CDR3 is 15 residues. In nucleotides, the CDR3 is TGTGCCAGCAGGGGGGACAGGGGAAATGGCGGGGAGCTGTTTTTT. Translated, it gives CASRGDRGNGGELFF.

The rearrangement uses TRBV9 and TRBJ1-3; possible D gene TRBD1, 5 bases. V was pared by 0 bases and J by 0 bases, with 13 bases between. CDR3 length equals 17 residues. Per germline, CDR1 SGDLS and CDR2 YYNGEE. Here the CDR3 DNA reads TGTGCCAGCAGCGTAGGGGGAAAAGGGGCCTCTGGAAACACCATATATTTT. Its protein product is CASSVGGKGASGNTIYF.

The genes are TRBV5-6 and TRBJ1-1; 7 bases align to TRBD1. This CDR3 has 13 residues. V lost 2 bases to trimming and J lost 11 bases; unmatched junction nucleotides: 9. In germline, CDR1 is SGHDT, CDR2 YYEEEE. The CDR3, as DNA: TGTGCCAGCAGCTTCGTGGGGGCAGGGGGTGCTTTCTTT. This codes for CASSFVGAGGAFF.

This chain connects TRBV27 to TRBJ1-4; perhaps TRBD1 as D (5 bases). CDR1 is MNHEY, CDR2 SMNVEV, per germline (reference sequence). The CDR3 is made up of 14 amino acids. The V gene lost 3 bases and the J gene lost 7 bases, with 12 bases spanning the gap. In nucleotides, the CDR3 is TGTGCCAGCAGTTTGACCCGGGGCGGTGAAAAACTGTTTTTT. It encodes CASSLTRGGEKLFF. The whole variable domain, filled in from reference TRBV27 and TRBJ1-4, reads EAQVTQNPRYLITVTGKKLTVTCSQNMNHEYMSWYRQDPGLGLRQIYYSMNVEVTDKGDVPEGYKVSRKEKRNFPLILESPSPNQTSLYFCASSLTRGGEKLFFGSGTQLSVL.

The rearrangement uses TRBV27 and TRBJ2-3, with D perhaps matching TRBD2 (5 bases). This CDR3 is built from 15 residues. Trimming took off 5 bases at V and 2 bases at J, with 14 bases between the two ends. Per the germline V gene, CDR1 is MNHEY and CDR2 is SMNVEV (reference sequence). The CDR3 here is CASSVTRILTDTQYF. In DNA form, the CDR3 reads TGTGCCAGCAGTGTCACTAGGATTCTCACAGATACGCAGTATTTT.

V is TRBV25-1 and J is TRBJ2-3, with 9 bases fitting TRBD2. Per germline, CDR1 MGHDK and CDR2 SYGVNS. The CDR3 totals 15 residues. V was clipped by 5 bases and J by 1 base; unmatched bases: 4. The CDR3: CASSPSGVGTDTQYF. The CDR3, as DNA: TGTGCCAGCAGTCCTAGCGGGGTAGGCACAGATACGCAGTATTTT.

The chain employs TRBV5-4 and TRBJ1-3; D is unclear. The V gene lost 7 bases and the J gene lost 0 bases, with 11 bases spanning the gap. The CDR3 sequence is 14 residues long. Per germline, CDR1 SGHNT and CDR2 YYREEE (reference sequence). The CDR3: CASSDKSSGNTIYF. The CDR3 nucleotides are TGTGCCAGCTCTGACAAGAGCTCTGGAAACACCATATATTTT. The full variable domain, rest sourced from reference TRBV5-4 and TRBJ1-3, is ETGVTQSPTHLIKTRGQQVTLRCSSQSGHNTVSWYQQALGQGPQFIFQYYREEENGRGNFPPRFSGLQFPNYSSELNVNALELDDSALYLCASSDKSSGNTIYFGEGSWLTVV.

Comments on this clone: Other nucleotide sequences from this sample produce the same CDR3. The chain uses TRBV5-1 and TRBJ1-2; a weak D match, TRBD1 (5 bases). V lost 0 bases to trimming and J lost 3 bases, with 6 bases between them. The CDR3 has 13 residues. The germline V gene encodes CDR1 SGHRS and CDR2 YFSETQ. In DNA form, the CDR3 reads TGCGCCAGCAGCTTGGAAGGGGACTATGGCTACACCTTC. It yields the protein CASSLEGDYGYTF.

The rearrangement uses TRBV2 and TRBJ1-1; TRBD1 is a possible D gene (5 bases). Germline assignment: CDR1 SNHLY and CDR2 FYNNEI. Trimming pared 4 bases from V and 11 bases from J, leaving 11 bases between. The CDR3 extends over 11 amino acids. The CDR3 protein is CASSGWRDAFF. CDR3 DNA: TGTGCCAGCAGTGGGTGGAGGGACGCTTTCTTT.